This T cell receptor (beta chain) was recorded in a study of T cell responses to AZD1222 COVID-19 vaccine. Profiled with immunoSEQ multiplex PCR; TCRdb holds only in-frame clones, not every one. The top ten hold 4.4% of the sample, which has some 120,000 clones, approximately 90% seen once. The V gene lost 5 bases and the J gene lost 4 bases, with 15 bases spanning the gap. This CDR3 is built from 15 residues. CDR1 is MDHEN, CDR2 SYDVKM, per germline. This specimen consisted of peripheral blood, obtained on day 0 of AZD1222 vaccination. The TCR sequence derives from an adult in good health. This chain joins TRBV28 and TRBJ1-5; D gene ambiguous. The DNA for the CDR3 is TGTGCCAGCAGTCCCGCCGGGCCGTCTAATCAGCCCCAGCATTTT. It yields the protein CASSPAGPSNQPQHF.